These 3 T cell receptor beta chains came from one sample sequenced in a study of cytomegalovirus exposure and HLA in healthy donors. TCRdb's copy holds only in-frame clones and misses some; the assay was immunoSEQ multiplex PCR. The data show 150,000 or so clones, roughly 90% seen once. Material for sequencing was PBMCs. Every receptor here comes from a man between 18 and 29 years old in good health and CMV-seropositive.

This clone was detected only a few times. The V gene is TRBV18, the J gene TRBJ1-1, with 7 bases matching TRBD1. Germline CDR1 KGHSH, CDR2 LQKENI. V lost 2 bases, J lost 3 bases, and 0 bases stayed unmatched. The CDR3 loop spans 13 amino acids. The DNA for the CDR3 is TGTGCCAGCTCACCAACAGGGGACACTGAAGCTTTCTTT. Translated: CASSPTGDTEAFF.

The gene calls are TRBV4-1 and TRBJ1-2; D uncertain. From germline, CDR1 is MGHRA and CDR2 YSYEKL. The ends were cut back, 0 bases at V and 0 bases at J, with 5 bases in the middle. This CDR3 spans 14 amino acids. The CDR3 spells CASSQDTANYGYTF. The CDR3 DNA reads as TGCGCCAGCAGCCAAGACACAGCTAACTATGGCTACACCTTC.

For the CDR3, the DNA is TGTGCCAGCAGCCCACACCGGGACAGGGTAGGACACTATGGCTACACCTTC. This translates into CASSPHRDRVGHYGYTF. The chain couples TRBV11-2 to TRBJ1-2, with 9 bases matching TRBD1. J was trimmed by 3 bases and V by 5 bases; bases with no gene match: 13. Germline values: CDR1 SGHAT, CDR2 FQNNGV. This CDR3 spans 17 amino acids.